This T cell receptor beta chain was captured in a study of cytomegalovirus exposure and HLA in healthy donors. With regard to this clone: What it binds is not known.

The germline gives CDR1 SNHLY, CDR2 FYNNEI. The CDR3 is 16 residues long. J was trimmed by 0 bases and V by 7 bases; bases with no gene match: 4. The PCR contained 60 Vbeta and 13 Jbeta primers. Libraries were prepared by immunoSEQ multiplex PCR; TCRdb keeps only in-frame clonotypes and omits some of them. Of about 140,000 clones listed, 75% are singletons. Study results and caveats: Later work found most CMV-associated TCR beta chains apparently HLA-restricted. Rarity held for most TCR sequences, but there were some public TCRs that occurred in many donors. Later analysis demonstrated an association between a missense DCLRE1C variant and TCR beta V- and J-gene trimming. Information on immune exposure was restricted to one variable (CMV serostatus).

This receptor was obtained from a man between 25 and 39 years old in good health and CMV-seronegative. V gene TRBV2 combines with J gene TRBJ2-2; 11 positions agree with TRBD2. Sequencing was performed on PBMCs. Here the CDR3 reads CASKRGLAANTGELFF. CDR3 DNA: TGTGCCAGCAAGAGGGGACTAGCGGCGAACACCGGGGAGCTGTTTTTT.